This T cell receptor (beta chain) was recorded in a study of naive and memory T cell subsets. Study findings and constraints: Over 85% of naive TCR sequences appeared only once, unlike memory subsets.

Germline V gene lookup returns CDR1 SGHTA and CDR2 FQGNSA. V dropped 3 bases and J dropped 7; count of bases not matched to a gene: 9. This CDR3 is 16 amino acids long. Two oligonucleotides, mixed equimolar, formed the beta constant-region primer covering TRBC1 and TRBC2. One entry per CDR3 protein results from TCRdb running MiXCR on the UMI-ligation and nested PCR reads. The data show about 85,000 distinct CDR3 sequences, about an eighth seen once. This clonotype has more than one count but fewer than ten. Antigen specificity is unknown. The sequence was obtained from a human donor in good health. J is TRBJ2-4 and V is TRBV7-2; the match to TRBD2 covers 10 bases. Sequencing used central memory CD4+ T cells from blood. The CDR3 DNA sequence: TGTGCCAGCAGCTTTACTAGCGGGACCAATACGAACATTCAGTACTTC. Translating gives CASSFTSGTNTNIQYF.